Below, 11 T cell receptor beta chains from the same sample are listed, as sequenced in a study of T cells expressing NK-cell markers. TCRdb re-analyzed the 5' RACE reads; it lists each CDR3 protein once, without DNA. This sample's table has some 440,000 distinct CDR3 sequences. Sequenced input: blood T cells: a sorted CD56 or NKG2C T cell subset, CD4+ or CD8+ T cells, or bulk PBMC T cells (not recorded which). These receptors all come from a woman between 45 and 60 years old in good health.

The rearrangement uses TRBV5-5 and TRBJ2-3; the TCRdb call, TRBD2, lacks DNA for checking. The germline V gene has CDR1 SGHKS and CDR2 YYEKEE (reference sequence). This CDR3 contains 15 residues. The CDR3 is CASSQDPGRKDTQYF.

The CDR3 spells CASSSSGQLYEQYF. The chain carries TRBV7-2 and TRBJ2-7; there is no DNA to check the TCRdb D call of TRBD1. The germline CDR1 and CDR2 sequences are SGHTA and FQGNSA. The CDR3 runs to 14 residues.

The CDR3 region is CASSLGRTGQPQHF. The V call is TRBV12-3 or TRBV12-4, the J call TRBJ1-5. The CDR3 covers 14 residues.

The chain recombines TRBV7-7 with TRBJ2-2. CDR3 length: 16 amino acids. Germline V gene lookup returns CDR1 SSHAT and CDR2 FNYEAQ (reference sequence). CDR3 region: CASSLVPSLGTGELFF.

The chain joins TRBV7-2 to TRBJ1-5; TCRdb proposes TRBD1, but this gene call is untestable without DNA. The CDR3 runs 13 residues. Germline assignment: CDR1 SGHTA and CDR2 FQGNSA. CDR3: CASSLDRGKPQHF.

The chain employs TRBV11-2 and TRBJ2-1. Germline CDR1 SGHAT, CDR2 FQNNGV. CDR3 length equals 14 residues. The CDR3 here is CASSFDPVYNEQFF.

The V gene is TRBV10-3, the J gene TRBJ2-1; with no DNA, the TCRdb D assignment of TRBD2 cannot be verified. The CDR3 spans 13 residues. Germline V CDR1 and CDR2: ENHRY, SYGVKD. CDR3 in amino acids: CAISALAIDEQFF.

The chain is built from TRBV20-1 and TRBJ2-5; no DNA is available, so the TRBD2 call from TCRdb remains unchecked. Germline V CDR1 and CDR2: DFQATT, SNEGSKA (reference sequence). This CDR3 contains 17 residues. CDR3 protein: CSARASSGRAKGETQYF.

This sequence joins TRBV7-2 and TRBJ1-1. The CDR3 is 15 amino acids. The germline V gene has CDR1 SGHTA and CDR2 FQGNSA. The CDR3 region is CASSSFAAENTEAFF.

The chain combines TRBV6-1 with TRBJ1-1. Germline loops: CDR1 MNHNS, CDR2 SASEGT. This CDR3 has 15 residues. CDR3 loop: CASSVERASNTEAFF.

The rearrangement joins TRBV2 to TRBJ1-2; there is no DNA to check the TCRdb D call of TRBD1. CDR1 and CDR2 from the germline V gene are SNHLY and FYNNEI. CDR3 length equals 15 residues. The CDR3 protein is CASSETGTTTRGYTF.